The 23 T cell receptor beta chains presented below share a single source sample, sequenced in a study of OX40 agonist ivuxolimab in advanced cancers. Profiled with immunoSEQ multiplex PCR; TCRdb holds only in-frame clones, not every one. In the table there are 73,000 or so clones, about 89% of which are singletons. Source: CD4+ or CD8+ T cells sorted from blood, taken in a trial of the OX40 agonist ivuxolimab. These receptor sequences come from an adult with an advanced solid tumor such as melanoma, head and neck, liver or kidney cancer.

The chain recombines TRBV7-8 with TRBJ2-1; TRBD2 agrees at 10 bases. The CDR3 loop spans 16 amino acids. V was clipped by 1 base and J by 6 bases; unmatched bases: 6. Germline CDR1 SGHVS, CDR2 FQNEAQ. The CDR3 DNA reads as TGTGCCAGCAGCTTAGGAGGACTAGCGGCAGTCAATGAGCAGTTCTTC. Its translation is CASSLGGLAAVNEQFF.

The V call is TRBV6-5, the J call TRBJ1-1, with a weak D call TRBD1 (6 bases). The CDR3 is made up of 15 amino acids. Germline V CDR1 and CDR2: MNHEY, SVGAGI. V shed 6 bases and J shed 0 bases, with 14 bases lying between them. CDR3 residues: CASSQGWSMNTEAFF. As DNA, the CDR3 is TGTGCCAGCAGCCAGGGGTGGTCAATGAACACTGAAGCTTTCTTT.

CDR3 sequence: CASSLAEAGEEKLFF. In DNA, the CDR3 is TGCGCCAGCAGCTTGGCCGAGGCAGGGGAGGAAAAACTGTTTTTT. The chain recombines TRBV5-1 with TRBJ1-4; possibly TRBD1 for D (6 bases). V shed 0 bases and J shed 8 bases, with 14 bases lying between them. This CDR3 spans 15 amino acids. Looked up from germline, CDR1 is SGHRS and CDR2 is YFSETQ.

V gene TRBV2 combines with J gene TRBJ2-2; D is undetermined. CDR1 and CDR2 (germline): SNHLY, FYNNEI. CDR3 length: 14 residues. V was trimmed by 2 bases and J by 1 base, leaving 5 bases between them. CDR3 DNA: TGTGCCAGCAGTGAAACCAGGAACACCGGGGAGCTGTTTTTT. It is translated as CASSETRNTGELFF.

CDR3 protein: CASSVRQGYEQYF. Written as DNA, the CDR3 is TGTGCCAGCAGCGTTAGGCAGGGCTACGAGCAGTACTTC. This chain links TRBV9 with TRBJ2-7; D might be TRBD1 (5 bases). The CDR3 is 13 residues long. Trimming stripped 2 bases from V and 3 bases from J, with 9 bases between. Germline CDR1 reads SGDLS; CDR2 reads YYNGEE.

This sequence joins TRBV5-1 and TRBJ2-1; 7 bases are a match to TRBD2. Germline V lookup: CDR1 SGHRS, CDR2 YFSETQ. The length of the CDR3 is 15 residues. Unmatched junction bases numbered 9, after V lost 2 bases and J lost 7 bases. CDR3 in amino acids: CASSFEGGPGNEQFF. The CDR3 DNA is TGCGCCAGCAGCTTTGAGGGAGGGCCGGGGAATGAGCAGTTCTTC.

The rearrangement joins TRBV9 to TRBJ2-7; TRBD1 might be the D (6 bases). This CDR3 comprises 14 residues. V lost 0 bases to trimming and J lost 1 base, with 8 bases between them. Germline V CDR1 and CDR2: SGDLS, YYNGEE. The CDR3: CASSVATGSYEQYF. CDR3 coding DNA: TGTGCCAGCAGCGTAGCTACAGGGTCCTACGAGCAGTACTTC.

V and J are TRBV18 and TRBJ1-5, with a possible D match to TRBD1 (5 bases). The V gene lost 3 bases and the J gene lost 3 bases, with 6 bases spanning the gap. The germline V gene has CDR1 KGHSH and CDR2 LQKENI. This CDR3 region has 13 residues. CDR3 amino acids: CASSPDTNQPQHF. DNA of the CDR3: TGTGCCAGCTCACCGGACACCAATCAGCCCCAGCATTTT. The complete variable domain, with remaining parts taken from reference TRBV18 and TRBJ1-5, reads NAGVMQNPRHLVRRRGQEARLRCSPMKGHSHVYWYRQLPEEGLKFMVYLQKENIIDESGMPKERFSAEFPKEGPSILRIQQVVRGDSAAYFCASSPDTNQPQHFGDGTRLSIL.

The J gene is TRBJ2-2, the V gene TRBV18; D assignment may be TRBD1 or TRBD2 (5 bases each). The CDR3 length is 15 residues. Per germline, CDR1 KGHSH and CDR2 LQKENI. The V end was cut by 6 bases, the J end by 1 base, with 12 bases between. The CDR3 nucleotides read TGTGCCAGCTCCCTCGGGACGGTGAACACCGGGGAGCTGTTTTTT. Translated: CASSLGTVNTGELFF.

This clone appeared a few times. The genes are TRBV6-4 and TRBJ1-1; D is ambiguous. Trimming left V 4 bases short and J 1 base short, with 7 bases between. The CDR3 runs to 13 residues. Germline CDR1 MRHNA, CDR2 SNTAGT. The CDR3, as DNA: TGTGCCAGCAGTGCAGAACAGAACACTGAAGCTTTCTTT. Protein sequence: CASSAEQNTEAFF.

The gene calls are TRBV15 and TRBJ2-3; 13 positions match TRBD2. The CDR3 loop spans 18 amino acids. The trim removed 0 bases at V and 6 bases at J, leaving 9 bases unmatched. In germline, CDR1 is LNHNV, CDR2 YYDKDF (reference sequence). The CDR3 DNA reads TGTGCCACCAGCAGAGATCCAGGACTAGCGGGAGCAGGGGATACGCAGTATTTT. Protein: CATSRDPGLAGAGDTQYF. The full variable domain, rest sourced from reference TRBV15 and TRBJ2-3, is DAMVIQNPRYQVTQFGKPVTLSCSQTLNHNVMYWYQQKSSQAPKLLFHYYDKDFNNEADTPDNFQSRRPNTSFCFLDIRSPGLGDTAMYLCATSRDPGLAGAGDTQYFGPGTRLTVL.

The rearrangement uses TRBV19 and TRBJ1-5; D remains unclear. The CDR3 contains 15 residues. Germline assignment: CDR1 LNHDA and CDR2 SQIVND (reference sequence). Trimming took 7 bases from V and 5 from J, leaving 18 bases between them. CDR3 coding DNA: TGTGCCAGTACTGCTTGGGGTAACTCATATCAGCCCCAGCATTTT. Encoded protein: CASTAWGNSYQPQHF. The full variable domain, with the rest looked up from reference TRBV19 and TRBJ1-5, is DGGITQSPKYLFRKEGQNVTLSCEQNLNHDAMYWYRQDPGQGLRLIYYSQIVNDFQKGDIAEGYSVSREKKESFPLTVTSAQKNPTAFYLCASTAWGNSYQPQHFGDGTRLSIL.

The chain links TRBV28 to TRBJ2-3; 7 bases align to TRBD2. This CDR3 region has 15 residues. Germline-derived CDR1 and CDR2 are MDHEN and SYDVKM. J lost 10 bases, V lost 7 bases, and 17 bases had no gene match. DNA of the CDR3: TGTGCCAGCATCCACGGGACTAACCTAGGGAGGGCGCAGTATTTT. The encoded protein is CASIHGTNLGRAQYF.

J is TRBJ2-3 and V is TRBV18, with unresolved D. CDR3 length: 15 amino acids. Germline-derived CDR1 and CDR2 are KGHSH and LQKENI. V was shortened by 3 bases and J by 1 base, with 11 bases between the two germline ends. Here the CDR3 reads CASSPITKGTDTQYF. The CDR3 coding sequence is TGTGCCAGCTCACCTATAACAAAGGGCACAGATACGCAGTATTTT. The variable domain in full, with the rest retrieved from reference TRBV18 and TRBJ2-3, is NAGVMQNPRHLVRRRGQEARLRCSPMKGHSHVYWYRQLPEEGLKFMVYLQKENIIDESGMPKERFSAEFPKEGPSILRIQQVVRGDSAAYFCASSPITKGTDTQYFGPGTRLTVL.

The CDR3: CSAKGSYEQYF. The DNA of the CDR3 is TGCAGTGCTAAGGGCAGCTACGAGCAGTACTTC. The chain recombines TRBV20-1 with TRBJ2-7; no definite D call. Per the germline V gene, CDR1 is DFQATT and CDR2 is SNEGSKA (reference sequence). V was cut by 4 bases and J by 3 bases, with 7 bases left in between. The CDR3 has 11 residues.

This clone showed up just a few times. The chain employs TRBV28 and TRBJ1-2; D is unresolved. Between the trimmed V and J ends, which lost 4 bases and 7 bases, there was a span of 7 bases. Germline V gene lookup returns CDR1 MDHEN and CDR2 SYDVKM. The CDR3 is made up of 11 amino acids. In DNA form, the CDR3 reads TGTGCCAGCAGTTCCAGTCGTGGCTACACCTTC. Its translation: CASSSSRGYTF.

This chain uses TRBV5-1 with TRBJ1-5, with D possibly being TRBD1 (6 bases). V was shortened by 4 bases and J by 6 bases, with 14 bases between the two germline ends. The CDR3 is 14 residues long. Per germline, CDR1 SGHRS and CDR2 YFSETQ. CDR3 DNA sequence: TGCGCCAGCAGCCTGCAGGGGCCGCCTCAGCCCCAGCATTTT. The encoded protein is CASSLQGPPQPQHF.

The V gene is TRBV7-2, the J gene TRBJ1-1; D ambiguous. CDR1 and CDR2 from the germline V gene are SGHTA and FQGNSA. This CDR3 comprises 13 residues. Trimming took off 5 bases at V and 7 bases at J, with 14 bases between the two ends. CDR3 sequence: CASSTARAIEAFF. The DNA for the CDR3 is TGTGCCAGCAGCACGGCACGGGCGATTGAAGCTTTCTTT.

This clone was counted only a few times. V gene TRBV5-1 combines with J gene TRBJ1-2; no definite D call. Germline V gene lookup returns CDR1 SGHRS and CDR2 YFSETQ. The V end was cut by 0 bases, the J end by 4 bases, with 4 bases between. This CDR3 comprises 12 residues. The CDR3 sequence is CASSLGLYGYTF. The DNA of the CDR3 is TGCGCCAGCAGCTTGGGCCTCTATGGCTACACCTTC.

The chain has TRBV19 and TRBJ1-5; the D gene is possibly TRBD1 (5 bases). Germline V gene lookup returns CDR1 LNHDA and CDR2 SQIVND (reference sequence). Trimming shortened V by 11 bases and J by 2 bases, and 13 bases separated the two germline ends. The CDR3 is 13 residues long. The CDR3 DNA sequence: TGTGCCTCTCAGGGCTGGGGCAATCAGCCCCAGCATTTT. Amino acid sequence: CASQGWGNQPQHF.

This chain joins TRBV19 and TRBJ1-1; D is uncertain. Germline CDR1 LNHDA, CDR2 SQIVND (reference sequence). V lost 2 bases, J lost 2 bases, and 15 bases lay in between. CDR3 size: 16 residues. CDR3 DNA sequence: TGTGCCAGTAGTATAACCCGGACGGCCCCCAACACTGAAGCTTTCTTT. Its protein product is CASSITRTAPNTEAFF.

This chain's CDR3 is CASSFLTSGRYEQFF. The CDR3 nucleotides are TGTGCCAGCAGCTTCTTGACTAGCGGGCGGTATGAGCAGTTCTTC. This sequence joins TRBV5-5 and TRBJ2-1; 10 bases are shared with TRBD2. Trimming removed 2 bases from V and 8 bases from J; junction bases left unmatched: 7. Per the germline V gene, CDR1 is SGHKS and CDR2 is YYEKEE (reference sequence). The length of the CDR3 is 15 residues.

The chain joins TRBV28 to TRBJ1-2, with D possibly being TRBD1 (5 bases). The germline V and J ends were trimmed by 8 bases and 4 bases, with 11 bases remaining between them. The CDR3 contains 12 residues. Germline CDR1 reads MDHEN; CDR2 reads SYDVKM. In DNA, the CDR3 is TGTGCCAGCGGACTTCAGGGCTATGGCTACACCTTC. It codes for CASGLQGYGYTF.